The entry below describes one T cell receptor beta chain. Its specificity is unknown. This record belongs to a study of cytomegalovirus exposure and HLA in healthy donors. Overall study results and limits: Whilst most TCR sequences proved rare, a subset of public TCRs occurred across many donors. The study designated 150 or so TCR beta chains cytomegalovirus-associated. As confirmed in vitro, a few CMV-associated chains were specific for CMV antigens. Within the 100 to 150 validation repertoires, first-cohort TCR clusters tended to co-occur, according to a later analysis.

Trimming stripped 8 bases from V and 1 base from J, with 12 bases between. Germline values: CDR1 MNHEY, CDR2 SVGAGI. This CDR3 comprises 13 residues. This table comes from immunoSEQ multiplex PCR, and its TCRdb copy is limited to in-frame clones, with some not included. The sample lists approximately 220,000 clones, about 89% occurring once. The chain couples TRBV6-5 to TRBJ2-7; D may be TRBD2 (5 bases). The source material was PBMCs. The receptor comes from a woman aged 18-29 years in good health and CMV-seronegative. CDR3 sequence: CASCEEGSYEQYF. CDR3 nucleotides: TGTGCCAGCTGCGAAGAGGGATCCTACGAGCAGTACTTC.